Each of the 2 T cell receptor beta chains below was sequenced from the same sample in a study of molecular identifiers for immune sequencing clone quantification. TCRdb used MiXCR to reprocess the PCR reads, holding one entry per CDR3 protein. The table includes about 500,000 distinct CDR3 sequences, around 23% detected once. Material for sequencing was naive CD8+ T cells from blood, with Jurkat cell RNA spiked in. Subset given: FACS-sorted CD8+CD4-CCR7+CD45RA+ naive T cells. These receptors all stem from a human donor in good health. Some libraries in this study had Jurkat cell RNA spiked in.

J is TRBJ2-3 and V is TRBV30, with D perhaps TRBD1 or TRBD2 (6 bases each). Germline CDR1 and CDR2: GTSNPN and SVGIG (reference sequence). This CDR3 comprises 13 residues. V was pared by 5 bases and J by 2 bases, with 11 bases between. The CDR3 protein is CAWGGGITDTQYF. The CDR3 region has the DNA TGTGCCTGGGGAGGGGGGATCACAGATACGCAGTATTTT.

A single count supports this clonotype. This CDR3 is missing its conserved last phenylalanine or tryptophan, likely due to a read error. The CDR3 sequence is CSVGPEGPGGYGYTL. The CDR3 DNA reads TGCAGCGTGGGACCAGAGGGACCCGGTGGCTATGGCTACACCCTC. The V and J genes are TRBV29-1 and TRBJ1-2; a weak D match, TRBD1 (5 bases). Trimming cost V 6 bases and J 4 bases, with 21 bases left between them. The germline gives CDR1 SQVTM, CDR2 ANQGSEA. The CDR3 extends over 15 amino acids.